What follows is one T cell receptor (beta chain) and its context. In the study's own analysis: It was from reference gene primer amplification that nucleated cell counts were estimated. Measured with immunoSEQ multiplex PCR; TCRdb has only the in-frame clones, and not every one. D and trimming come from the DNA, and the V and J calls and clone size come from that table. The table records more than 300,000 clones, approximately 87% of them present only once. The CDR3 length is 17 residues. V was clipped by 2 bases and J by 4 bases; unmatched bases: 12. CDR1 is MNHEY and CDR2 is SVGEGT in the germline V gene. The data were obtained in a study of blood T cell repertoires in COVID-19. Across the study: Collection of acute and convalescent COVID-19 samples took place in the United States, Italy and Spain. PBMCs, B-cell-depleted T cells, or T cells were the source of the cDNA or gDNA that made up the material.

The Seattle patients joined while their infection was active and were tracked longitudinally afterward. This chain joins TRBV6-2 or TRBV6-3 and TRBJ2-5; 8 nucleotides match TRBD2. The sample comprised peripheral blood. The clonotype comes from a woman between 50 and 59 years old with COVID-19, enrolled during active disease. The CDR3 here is CASSYRVGAGVRETQYF. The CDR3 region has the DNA TGTGCCAGCAGTTACAGGGTCGGAGCGGGAGTCCGAGAGACCCAGTACTTC.